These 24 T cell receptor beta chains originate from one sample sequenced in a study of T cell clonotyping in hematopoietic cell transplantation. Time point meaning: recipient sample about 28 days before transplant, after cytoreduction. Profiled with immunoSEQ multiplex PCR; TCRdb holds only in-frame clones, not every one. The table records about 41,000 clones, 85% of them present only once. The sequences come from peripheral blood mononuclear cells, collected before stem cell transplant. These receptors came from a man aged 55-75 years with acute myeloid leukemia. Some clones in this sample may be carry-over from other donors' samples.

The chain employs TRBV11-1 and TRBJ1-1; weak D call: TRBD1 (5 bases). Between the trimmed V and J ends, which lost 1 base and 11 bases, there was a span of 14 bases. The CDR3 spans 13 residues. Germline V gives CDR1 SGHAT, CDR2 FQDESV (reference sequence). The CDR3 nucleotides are TGTGCCAGCAGCTTAGAGGGACGGAGAACGGCTTTCTTT. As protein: CASSLEGRRTAFF.

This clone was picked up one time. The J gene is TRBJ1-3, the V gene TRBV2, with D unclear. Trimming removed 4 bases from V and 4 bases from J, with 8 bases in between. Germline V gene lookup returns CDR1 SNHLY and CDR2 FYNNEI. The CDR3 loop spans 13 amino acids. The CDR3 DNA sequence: TGTGCCAGCAGTGGGACTCTCGGAAACACCATATATTTT. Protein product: CASSGTLGNTIYF.

This CDR3 is CASSETGGYTEAFF. CDR3 bases: TGTGCCAGCAGTGAGACAGGGGGCTACACTGAAGCTTTCTTT. The chain carries TRBV2 and TRBJ1-1, with 10 bases that match TRBD1. The CDR3 is 14 residues long. V lost 3 bases, J lost 3 bases, and 1 base stayed unmatched. Germline loops: CDR1 SNHLY, CDR2 FYNNEI.

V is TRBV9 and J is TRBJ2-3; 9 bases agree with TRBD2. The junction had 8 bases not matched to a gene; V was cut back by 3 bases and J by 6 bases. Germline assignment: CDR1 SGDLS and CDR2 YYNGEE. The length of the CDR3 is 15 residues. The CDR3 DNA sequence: TGTGCCAGCAGCGCCCTGACTAGCGGCTCCGATACGCAGTATTTT. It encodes CASSALTSGSDTQYF.

CDR3 DNA: TGTGCCAGCAGTCGTAGGACAGGGAACACCGGGGAGCTGTTTTTT. This codes for CASSRRTGNTGELFF. The chain has TRBV27 and TRBJ2-2; the match to TRBD1 covers 7 bases. CDR3 length: 15 amino acids. V lost 5 bases to trimming and J lost 1 base; unmatched junction nucleotides: 4. Germline V gives CDR1 MNHEY, CDR2 SMNVEV (reference sequence).

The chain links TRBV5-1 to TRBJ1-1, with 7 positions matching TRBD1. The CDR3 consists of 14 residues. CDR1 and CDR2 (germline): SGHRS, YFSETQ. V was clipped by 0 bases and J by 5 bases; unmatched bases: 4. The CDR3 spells CASSLGQGRTEAFF. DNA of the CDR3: TGCGCCAGCAGCTTGGGACAGGGAAGGACTGAAGCTTTCTTT.

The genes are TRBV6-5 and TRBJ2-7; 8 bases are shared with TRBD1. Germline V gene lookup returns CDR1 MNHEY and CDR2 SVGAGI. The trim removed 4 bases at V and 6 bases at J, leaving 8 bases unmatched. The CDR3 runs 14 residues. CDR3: CASSLGQGRGEQYF. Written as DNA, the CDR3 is TGTGCCAGCAGTTTAGGACAGGGTAGAGGCGAGCAGTACTTC.

The CDR3 nucleotides read TGTGCCAGTCTACGGGCGGGGACCCATGAGCAGTTCTTC. Amino acids: CASLRAGTHEQFF. The rearrangement links TRBV19 to TRBJ2-1; D might be TRBD2 (6 bases). The CDR3 extends over 13 amino acids. Germline V lookup: CDR1 LNHDA, CDR2 SQIVND (reference sequence). Trimming removed 8 bases at V and 8 bases at J, with 16 bases between.

CDR3 sequence: CASTDPTGVSGYEQYF. The CDR3 region has the DNA TGTGCCAGCACTGACCCAACGGGGGTTTCAGGCTACGAGCAGTACTTC. The chain couples TRBV28 to TRBJ2-7; D is possibly TRBD2 (6 bases). Germline V gene data show CDR1 as MDHEN and CDR2 as SYDVKM. CDR3 length: 16 residues. The V gene lost 7 bases and the J gene lost 3 bases, with 22 bases spanning the gap.

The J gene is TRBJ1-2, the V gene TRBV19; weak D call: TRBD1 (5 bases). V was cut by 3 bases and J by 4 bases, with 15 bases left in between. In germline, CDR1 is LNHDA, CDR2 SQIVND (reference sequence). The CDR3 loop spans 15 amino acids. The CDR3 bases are TGTGCCAGTAGTATTAAAGGGGATTGGGCCTATGGCTACACCTTC. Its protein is CASSIKGDWAYGYTF.

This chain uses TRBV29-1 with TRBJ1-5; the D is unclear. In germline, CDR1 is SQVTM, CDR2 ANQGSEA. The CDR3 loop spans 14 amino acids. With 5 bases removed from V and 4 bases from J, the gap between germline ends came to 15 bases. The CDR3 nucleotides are TGCAGCGTTCGTGGGTCGGACCAAAATCAGCCCCAGCATTTT. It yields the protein CSVRGSDQNQPQHF.

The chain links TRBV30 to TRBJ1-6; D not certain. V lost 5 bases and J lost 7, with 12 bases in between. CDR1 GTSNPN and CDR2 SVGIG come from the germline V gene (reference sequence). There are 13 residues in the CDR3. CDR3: CAWGSIGNSPLHF. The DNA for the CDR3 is TGTGCCTGGGGTTCCATAGGAAATTCACCCCTCCACTTT.

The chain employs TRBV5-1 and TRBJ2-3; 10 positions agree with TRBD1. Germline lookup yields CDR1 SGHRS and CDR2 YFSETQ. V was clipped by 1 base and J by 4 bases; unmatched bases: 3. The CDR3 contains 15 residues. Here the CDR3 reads CASSLPGTGADTQYF. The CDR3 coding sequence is TGCGCCAGCAGCTTGCCAGGGACAGGGGCAGATACGCAGTATTTT.

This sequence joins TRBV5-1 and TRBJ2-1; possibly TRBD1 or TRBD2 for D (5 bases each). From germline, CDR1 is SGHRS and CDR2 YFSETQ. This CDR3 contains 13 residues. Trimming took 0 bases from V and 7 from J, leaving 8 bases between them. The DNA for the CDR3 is TGCGCCAGCAGCTTGGGAGGGGAAAATGAGCAGTTCTTC. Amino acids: CASSLGGENEQFF.

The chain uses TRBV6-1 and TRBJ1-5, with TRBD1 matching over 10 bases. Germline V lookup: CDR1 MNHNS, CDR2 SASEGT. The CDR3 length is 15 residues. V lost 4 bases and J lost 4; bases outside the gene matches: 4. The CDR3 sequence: CASSVGTGVNQPQHF. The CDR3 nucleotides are TGTGCCAGCAGTGTGGGGACAGGGGTAAATCAGCCCCAGCATTTT.

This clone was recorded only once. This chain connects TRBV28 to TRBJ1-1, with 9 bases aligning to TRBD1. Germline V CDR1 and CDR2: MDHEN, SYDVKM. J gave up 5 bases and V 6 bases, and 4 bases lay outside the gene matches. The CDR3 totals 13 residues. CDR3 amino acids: CASRTGGRTEAFF. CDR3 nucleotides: TGTGCCAGCAGGACAGGGGGACGTACTGAAGCTTTCTTT.

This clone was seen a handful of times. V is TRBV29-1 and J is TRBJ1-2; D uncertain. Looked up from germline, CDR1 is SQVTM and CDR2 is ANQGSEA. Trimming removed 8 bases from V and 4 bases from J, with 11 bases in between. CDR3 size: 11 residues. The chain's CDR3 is CSLSSPYGYTF. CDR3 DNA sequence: TGCAGCCTCAGCTCCCCCTATGGCTACACCTTC.

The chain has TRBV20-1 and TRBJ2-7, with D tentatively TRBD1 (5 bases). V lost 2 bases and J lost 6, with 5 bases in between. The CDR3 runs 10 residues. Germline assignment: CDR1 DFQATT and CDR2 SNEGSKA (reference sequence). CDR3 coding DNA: TGCAGTGCTAGACAGGGCGAGCAGTACTTC. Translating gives CSARQGEQYF.

The CDR3 coding sequence is TGTGCCAGCAGTTTACCCTCTGTATATCAGCCCCAGCATTTT. Translated, it gives CASSLPSVYQPQHF. The chain combines TRBV28 with TRBJ1-5; D gene uncertain. Trimming pared 2 bases from V and 5 bases from J, leaving 10 bases between. Germline V lookup: CDR1 MDHEN, CDR2 SYDVKM. The CDR3 is made up of 14 amino acids.

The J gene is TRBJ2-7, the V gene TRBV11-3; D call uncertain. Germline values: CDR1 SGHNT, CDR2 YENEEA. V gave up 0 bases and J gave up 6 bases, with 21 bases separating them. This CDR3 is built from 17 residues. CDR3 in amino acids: CASSLEPDGLQVSEQYF. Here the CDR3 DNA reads TGTGCCAGCAGCTTAGAACCCGACGGGCTCCAGGTCTCCGAGCAGTACTTC.

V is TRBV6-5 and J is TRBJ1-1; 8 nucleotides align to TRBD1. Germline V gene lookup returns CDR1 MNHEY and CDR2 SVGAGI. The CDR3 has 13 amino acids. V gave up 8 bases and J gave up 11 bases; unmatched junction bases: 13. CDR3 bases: TGTGCCAGCCGGGGCCACACACAGGGGGTCGCTTTCTTT. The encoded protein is CASRGHTQGVAFF.

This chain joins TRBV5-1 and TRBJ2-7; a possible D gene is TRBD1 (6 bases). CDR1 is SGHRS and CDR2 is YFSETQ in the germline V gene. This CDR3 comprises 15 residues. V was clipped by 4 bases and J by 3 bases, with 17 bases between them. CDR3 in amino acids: CASSVPQQGYYEQYF. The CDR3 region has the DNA TGCGCCAGCAGCGTGCCCCAACAGGGTTACTACGAGCAGTACTTC.

DNA for the CDR3: TGTGCCAGCAGCTTACGGGACGGCTACGAGCAGTACTTC. Translated, it gives CASSLRDGYEQYF. The chain has TRBV7-2 and TRBJ2-7; D may correspond to TRBD1 or TRBD2 (5 bases each). The CDR3 totals 13 residues. V was trimmed by 2 bases and J by 3 bases, leaving 8 bases between them. Germline V gene lookup returns CDR1 SGHTA and CDR2 FQGNSA.

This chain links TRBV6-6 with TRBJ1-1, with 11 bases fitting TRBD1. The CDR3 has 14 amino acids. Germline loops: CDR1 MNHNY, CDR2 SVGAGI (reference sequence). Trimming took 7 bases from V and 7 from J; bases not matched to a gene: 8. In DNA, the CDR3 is TGTGCCAGCATTATAGGGACAGGGGGAGGTGAAGCTTTCTTT. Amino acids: CASIIGTGGGEAFF.